This is a list of T cell receptor beta chains from one sample in a study of graft-versus-host responses after intestinal transplantation. Only in-frame clones appear in the TCRdb table, and some are missing; sequencing was by immunoSEQ multiplex PCR. This sample has roughly 15,000 clones, with roughly three quarters found just once. Sequences were derived from ileum tissue, sampled roughly 460 days after intestinal transplant. The source is a human patient who received an intestinal transplant, so some T cells may come from the graft donor. Both conserved end residues are part of each CDR3. D genes are given only for firm matches.

v_gene	j_gene	d_gene	len	CDR3aa	CDR3nt
TRBV29-1	TRBJ1-2	.	11	CSVNLGGGYTF	TGCAGCGTTAATCTAGGGGGTGGCTACACCTTC
TRBV19	TRBJ2-4	.	15	CASSIAVKAKNIQYF	TGTGCCAGTAGTATAGCGGTAAAAGCCAAAAACATTCAGTACTTC
TRBV28	TRBJ2-7	TRBD1	12	CASSAGGYEQYF	TGTGCCAGCAGTGCAGGGGGCTACGAGCAGTACTTC
TRBV5-1	TRBJ2-2	TRBD1	17	CASSLALTGVDTGELFF	TGCGCCAGCAGCTTGGCACTGACAGGGGTTGACACCGGGGAGCTGTTTTTT
TRBV4-2	TRBJ2-1	.	17	CASSQAGRGPYGGEQFF	TGTGCCAGCAGCCAAGCGGGGCGGGGGCCTTACGGGGGTGAGCAGTTCTTC
TRBV27	TRBJ1-1	.	13	CASRRQLNTEAFF	TGTGCCAGCAGGAGACAGTTGAACACTGAAGCTTTCTTT
TRBV11-1	TRBJ2-7	.	13	CASSAPWGYEQYF	TGTGCCAGCAGCGCGCCCTGGGGCTACGAGCAGTACTTC
TRBV18	TRBJ1-1	.	13	CASSPGSSTEAFF	TGTGCCAGCTCGCCAGGGTCAAGCACTGAAGCTTTCTTT
TRBV27	TRBJ2-1	.	13	CASSLMPHNEQFF	TGTGCCAGCAGTTTAATGCCACACAATGAGCAGTTCTTC
TRBV7-6	TRBJ1-6	.	15	CASSPRAGPNSPLHF	TGTGCCAGCAGCCCAAGGGCAGGTCCCAATTCACCCCTCCACTTT
TRBV2	TRBJ2-7	.	12	CASSGPSFEQYF	TGTGCCAGCAGTGGGCCCAGCTTCGAGCAGTACTTC
TRBV4-1	TRBJ2-7	TRBD2	15	CASSQDLGTSGEQYF	TGCGCCAGCAGCCAAGATCTGGGGACTAGCGGCGAGCAGTACTTC
TRBV6-1	TRBJ2-7	TRBD1	13	CASSRDRAYEQYF	TGTGCCAGCAGCCGGGACAGGGCTTACGAGCAGTACTTC
TRBV9	TRBJ1-6	.	15	CASSGGAENNSPLHF	TGTGCCAGCAGCGGGGGGGCAGAGAATAATTCACCCCTCCACTTT